These 8 T cell receptor beta chains were sequenced from one sample in a study of Tregs in tolerant kidney transplant recipients. Data came from immunoSEQ multiplex PCR; TCRdb stores just in-frame clones and leaves some out. The data contain approximately 100,000 clones, over 85% of them seen just once; the ten biggest clones take up approximately 0.5%. The sample consisted of CD4+ T cells from blood, taken before the transplant. All receptors derive from a human donor who received a combined kidney and bone marrow transplant.

The chain combines TRBV9 with TRBJ1-1, with a possible D match to TRBD1 (6 bases). Germline V gene data show CDR1 as SGDLS and CDR2 as YYNGEE. The CDR3 is 16 residues long. The germline V and J ends were trimmed by 3 bases and 6 bases, with 21 bases remaining between them. CDR3 DNA sequence: TGTGCCAGCAGCGGTCCCGTGGGGACACCTACGTCTGAAGCTTTCTTT. Protein: CASSGPVGTPTSEAFF.

On this clone: Mismatch with germline at one junction end may stem from a read error. Other DNA sequences in this sample translate to the same CDR3. The rearrangement links TRBV25-1 to TRBJ1-6; 7 nucleotides align to TRBD1. This CDR3 has 16 amino acids. The germline V gene has CDR1 MGHDK and CDR2 SYGVNS. CDR3 DNA sequence: TGTGCCAGCAGTTACAGGGGTGCAACTATTAATTCCCCCCTCCACTTT. Its protein is CASSYRGATINSPLHF.

The chain links TRBV6-5 to TRBJ2-7, with no clear D. Germline-derived CDR1 and CDR2 are MNHEY and SVGAGI. The CDR3 is 12 amino acids. V dropped 5 bases and J dropped 0 bases, with 5 bases sitting between them. DNA of the CDR3: TGTGCCAGCAGTGAGAGCTCCTACGAGCAGTACTTC. As protein: CASSESSYEQYF.

The chain is built from TRBV6-1 and TRBJ1-3, with 8 bases lining up with TRBD1. V lost 0 bases and J lost 16; bases outside the gene matches: 8. The CDR3 extends over 13 amino acids. Germline V gives CDR1 MNHNS, CDR2 SASEGT. The CDR3 DNA reads TGTGCCAGCAGTGAAGCGAGGACAGGGTCTACCTATTTT. Its protein is CASSEARTGSTYF.

V usage is TRBV7-2 and J usage is TRBJ2-1; 11 nucleotides line up with TRBD2. V was pared by 5 bases and J by 7 bases, with 10 bases of the junction left unmatched. This CDR3 region has 16 residues. CDR1 and CDR2 from the germline V gene are SGHTA and FQGNSA. CDR3 sequence reads: CASSTTSGSYRNEQFF. CDR3 DNA: TGTGCCAGCAGCACAACTAGCGGGAGTTATCGGAATGAGCAGTTCTTC.

The rearrangement joins TRBV14 to TRBJ2-5; D is perhaps TRBD1 (5 bases). The CDR3 contains 13 residues. In germline, CDR1 is SGHDN, CDR2 FVKESK. Trimming shortened V by 1 base and J by 9 bases, and 12 bases separated the two germline ends. The CDR3 protein is CASSQVPVGAQYF. DNA of the CDR3: TGTGCCAGCAGCCAAGTGCCGGTAGGGGCCCAGTACTTC.

The gene calls are TRBV28 and TRBJ2-3; D unclear. CDR1 MDHEN and CDR2 SYDVKM come from the germline V gene. The CDR3 has 12 residues. Trimming left V 5 bases short and J 2 bases short, with 5 bases between. This CDR3 is CASSPYTDTQYF. The CDR3 DNA reads TGTGCCAGCAGTCCTTACACAGATACGCAGTATTTT. Drawing the rest from reference TRBV28 and TRBJ2-3, the complete variable domain is DVKVTQSSRYLVKRTGEKVFLECVQDMDHENMFWYRQDPGLGLRLIYFSYDVKMKEKGDIPEGYSVSREKKERFSLILESASTNQTSMYLCASSPYTDTQYFGPGTRLTVL.

The V and J genes are TRBV18 and TRBJ1-3; D unclear. Trimming pared 4 bases from V and 0 bases from J, leaving 7 bases between. This CDR3 is built from 14 residues. CDR1 and CDR2 from the germline V gene are KGHSH and LQKENI. The CDR3 sequence: CASSLDNSGNTIYF. The CDR3 DNA reads TGTGCCAGCTCACTAGACAACTCTGGAAACACCATATATTTT.